This T cell receptor (beta chain) was observed in a study of blood T cell repertoires in COVID-19. Study-wide background: Symptom resolution, clearance, or two negative PCRs marked the recovered donors of Cohort 3.

Generated by immunoSEQ multiplex PCR, the TCRdb table keeps only in-frame clones and is missing some. This table has more than 300,000 clones, over 75% appearing once. V lost 10 bases, J lost 2 bases, and 6 bases stayed unmatched. Germline V lookup: CDR1 SGHAT, CDR2 FQNNGV. The CDR3 consists of 14 residues. Specimen: PBMCs or T cells enriched from blood (not recorded which). The chain combines TRBV11-2 with TRBJ2-1; 9 positions agree with TRBD2. This clonotype originated in a man aged 40-50 years in a cohort exposed to, infected with or recovered from COVID-19 (not recorded which). The DNA for the CDR3 is TGTGCCACCGCACCTAGCGGGACCTACAATGAGCAGTTCTTC. It yields the protein CATAPSGTYNEQFF.